The rows below give T cell receptor beta chains drawn from one sample of a study of T cell responses to AZD1222 COVID-19 vaccine. The protocol was immunoSEQ multiplex PCR, while the TCRdb copy is restricted to in-frame clones and leaves out a portion. This table has some 150,000 clones, about 91% appearing once. Sequenced material: peripheral blood, taken on day 0 of AZD1222 vaccination. These TCRs come from an adult in good health. The CDR3 runs from the conserved cysteine through the conserved F or W. The order of the fields is V gene, D gene, J gene, CDR3 length, clone size, CDR3 DNA, CDR3 protein. The D gene is left open where the match is weak. Not all rows give a size; the values are once, few, many and, for expanded clones, a class.

V: TRBV5-1; D: TRBD1; J: TRBJ2-7; length: 13; size: NA; DNA: TGCGCCAGCAGGCCAGCTGACAGGGACGAGCAGTACTTC; CDR3: CASRPADRDEQYF
V: TRBV4-2; D: NA; J: TRBJ2-1; length: 17; size: NA; DNA: TGTGCCAGCAGCCATGAGAGCGGAGCTAACATCAGGAATGAGCAGTTCTTC; CDR3: CASSHESGANIRNEQFF
V: TRBV5-1; D: NA; J: TRBJ1-1; length: 14; size: once; DNA: TGCGCCAGCCTTCGGGATGGGTCGAACACTGAAGCTTTCTTT; CDR3: CASLRDGSNTEAFF
V: TRBV10-3; D: NA; J: TRBJ1-1; length: 15; size: NA; DNA: TGTGCCATCAGTGAGCGGAGGACTGGGGAGACTGAAGCTTTCTTT; CDR3: CAISERRTGETEAFF
V: TRBV6-1; D: NA; J: TRBJ1-5; length: 16; size: NA; DNA: TGTGCCAGCAGTGAAGCTGGGGCAGGAGGCAATCAGCCCCAGCATTTT; CDR3: CASSEAGAGGNQPQHF
V: TRBV6-5; D: NA; J: TRBJ1-2; length: 14; size: NA; DNA: TGTGCCAGCAGTCGGACAGATGCTAACTATGGCTACACCTTC; CDR3: CASSRTDANYGYTF
V: TRBV9; D: TRBD1; J: TRBJ2-7; length: 17; size: NA; DNA: TGTGCCAGCAGGGAATACAGGGGTCCTTTACAAACCTACGAGCAGTACTTC; CDR3: CASREYRGPLQTYEQYF
V: TRBV4-3; D: TRBD1; J: TRBJ2-7; length: 18; size: NA; DNA: TGCGCCAGCAGCCGTGACAGGGGGCGCTCAGCGCAGATTTACGAGCAGTACTTC; CDR3: CASSRDRGRSAQIYEQYF
V: TRBV6-5; D: TRBD1; J: TRBJ1-2; length: 15; size: once; DNA: TGTGCCAGCAGTTACGGGAGACAGGGTTCCTATGGCTACACCTTC; CDR3: CASSYGRQGSYGYTF
V: TRBV18; D: NA; J: TRBJ1-2; length: 16; size: NA; DNA: TGTGCCAGCTCACCCAAGCGTTCGGGACAAAGGAATGGCTACACCTTC; CDR3: CASSPKRSGQRNGYTF
V: TRBV19; D: TRBD1; J: TRBJ1-3; length: 16; size: NA; DNA: TGTGCCAGCCGGGACAGGAGTCCCAGCTCTGGAAACACCATATATTTT; CDR3: CASRDRSPSSGNTIYF
V: TRBV11-2; D: NA; J: TRBJ2-1; length: 11; size: NA; DNA: TGTGCCAGCAGCCCGTACAATGAGCAGTTCTTC; CDR3: CASSPYNEQFF
V: TRBV5-1; D: TRBD2; J: TRBJ2-2; length: 15; size: NA; DNA: TGCGCCAGCAGCTTGGCAATGGCGGGGGCCGGGGAGCTGTTTTTT; CDR3: CASSLAMAGAGELFF
V: TRBV4-3; D: NA; J: TRBJ1-6; length: 16; size: NA; DNA: TGCGCCAGCAGCCAAGGGAACAGGAATGAGGGTTCACCCCTCCACTTT; CDR3: CASSQGNRNEGSPLHF
V: TRBV9; D: TRBD1; J: TRBJ1-2; length: 15; size: NA; DNA: TGTGCCAGCAGCGTCGGGGACAGGGGGAGAGATGGCTACACCTTC; CDR3: CASSVGDRGRDGYTF
V: TRBV19; D: NA; J: TRBJ1-3; length: 15; size: NA; DNA: TGTGCCAGTAGCCTGTCGTGGGGCTACGGAAACACCATATATTTT; CDR3: CASSLSWGYGNTIYF
V: TRBV10-2; D: TRBD1; J: TRBJ2-7; length: 12; size: NA; DNA: TGCGCCAGCAGTGGACAGGGCGACGAGCAGTACTTC; CDR3: CASSGQGDEQYF
V: TRBV19; D: NA; J: TRBJ1-5; length: 13; size: few; DNA: TGTGCGTCGCTCGAGAGGCGGGATCAGCCCCAGCATTTT; CDR3: CASLERRDQPQHF
V: TRBV2; D: NA; J: TRBJ1-1; length: 12; size: NA; DNA: TGTGCCAGCAGGTGGGTGAACACTGAAGCTTTCTTT; CDR3: CASRWVNTEAFF
V: TRBV27; D: NA; J: TRBJ1-5; length: 15; size: NA; DNA: TGTGCCAGCAGTTCGCGAGGGTTGGGCAATCAGCCCCAGCATTTT; CDR3: CASSSRGLGNQPQHF
V: TRBV11-2; D: TRBD1; J: TRBJ1-4; length: 16; size: NA; DNA: TGTGCCAGCAGCTTAGCCAGGGGGTTTGTCAATGAAAAACTGTTTTTT; CDR3: CASSLARGFVNEKLFF
V: TRBV18; D: NA; J: TRBJ2-2; length: 16; size: NA; DNA: TGTGCCAGCTCACTTGACGGATTTGCGAACACCGGGGAGCTGTTTTTT; CDR3: CASSLDGFANTGELFF
V: TRBV5-1; D: TRBD1; J: TRBJ1-4; length: 18; size: NA; DNA: TGCGCCAGCAGCTTTCAGGGGGCTTGGTTAGCGACTAATGAAAAACTGTTTTTT; CDR3: CASSFQGAWLATNEKLFF
V: TRBV10-1; D: NA; J: TRBJ1-4; length: 11; size: NA; DNA: TGCGCCAGCGCCAAAAATGAAAAACTGTTTTTT; CDR3: CASAKNEKLFF
V: TRBV9; D: NA; J: TRBJ1-1; length: 13; size: NA; DNA: TGTGCCAGCAGCGCGGGAGTCGGGACTGAAGCTTTCTTT; CDR3: CASSAGVGTEAFF